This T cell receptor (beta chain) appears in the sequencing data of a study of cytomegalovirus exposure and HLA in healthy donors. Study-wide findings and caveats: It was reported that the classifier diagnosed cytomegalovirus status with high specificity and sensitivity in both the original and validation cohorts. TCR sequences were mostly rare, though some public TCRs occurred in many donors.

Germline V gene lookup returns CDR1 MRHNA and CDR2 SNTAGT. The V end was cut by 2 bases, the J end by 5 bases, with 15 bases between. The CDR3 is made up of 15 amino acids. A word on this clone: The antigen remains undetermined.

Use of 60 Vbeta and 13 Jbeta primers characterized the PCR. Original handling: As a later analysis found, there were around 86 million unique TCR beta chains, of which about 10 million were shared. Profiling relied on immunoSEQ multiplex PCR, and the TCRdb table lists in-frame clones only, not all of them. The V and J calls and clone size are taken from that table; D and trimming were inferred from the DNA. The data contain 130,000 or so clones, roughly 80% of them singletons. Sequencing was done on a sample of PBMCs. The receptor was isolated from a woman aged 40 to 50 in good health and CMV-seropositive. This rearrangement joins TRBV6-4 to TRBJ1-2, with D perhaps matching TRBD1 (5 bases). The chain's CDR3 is CASSDSTAGNYGYTF. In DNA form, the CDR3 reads TGTGCCAGCAGTGACAGTACGGCAGGGAATTATGGCTACACCTTC.